The clone carrying this TCR beta chain was seen a handful of times. Sequencing used immunoSEQ multiplex PCR; TCRdb keeps in-frame clones, though not all of them. The sample consists of 4,000 to 6,000 clones, roughly 25% of them appearing once. These data belong to a study of graft-versus-host responses after intestinal transplantation. As for the study in general: Multivisceral, liver-intestinal, or isolated intestinal grafts went to recipients.

The CDR3 sequence is 14 residues long. Per germline, CDR1 GTSNPN and CDR2 SVGIG (reference sequence). V was cut by 4 bases and J by 2 bases, with 15 bases left in between. General study findings and limits: Circulating GvH clones peaking coincided with falling HvG clones soon after transplant.

Plating combined about 200,000 CFSE-labeled responder cells with about 200,000 irradiated, violet-dye-labeled stimulator cells. This receptor was obtained from a human patient who was an organ donor for intestinal transplantation. The V gene is TRBV30, the J gene TRBJ2-7; D not resolved. This specimen consisted of alloreactive CD4+ T cells from a mixed lymphocyte reaction culture, obtained before transplantation. Subset specified: CFSE-low proliferating T cells sorted from approximately 6-day pre-transplant mixed lymphocyte reaction (GvH or HvG direction). CDR3 residues: CAWTFRLRTYEQYF. The CDR3 nucleotides read TGTGCCTGGACATTCCGGCTGCGGACCTACGAGCAGTACTTC.